This TCR beta chain was sequenced for a study of T cell responses to AZD1222 COVID-19 vaccine. The repertoire was sequenced with immunoSEQ multiplex PCR; TCRdb's copy has only in-frame clones and lacks some. Of 100,000 to 150,000 clones in the sample, over 85% are singletons; the top ten hold 0.85% to 1.3%. Germline CDR1 and CDR2: LGHDT and YNNKEL (reference sequence). V was pared by 3 bases and J by 3 bases, with 3 bases between. The length of the CDR3 is 11 residues. Researchers grouped second doses given at about 4 or about 12 weeks into one pool. The source of this sequence is an adult who received the AZD1222 COVID-19 vaccine. The genes are TRBV3-1 (or the pseudogene TRBV3-2) and TRBJ2-7; D remains ambiguous. The input for sequencing was peripheral blood, taken 28 days after the second AZD1222 dose. The CDR3 sequence: CASSQDYEQYF. The CDR3 region has the DNA TGTGCCAGCAGCCAGGACTACGAGCAGTACTTC.